This T cell receptor beta chain was found in a study of cytotoxic CD8 clonotypes in ibrutinib-treated CLL. There are a few counts of this clone. The antigen is not known. Study results and limitations: An increase in clonality occurred at ibrutinib response, followed by a return toward baseline at progression.

Sequenced by immunoSEQ multiplex PCR; TCRdb stores in-frame clones only, minus some. The table has tens of thousands of clones, about half seen once. This CDR3 contains 15 residues. Per germline, CDR1 SNHLY and CDR2 FYNNEI. Trimming left V 6 bases short and J 0 bases short, with 12 bases between. The receptor comes from a human donor with chronic lymphocytic leukemia. This rearrangement joins TRBV2 to TRBJ1-5; D call uncertain. The sequencing used PBMCs, collected before ibrutinib treatment. CDR3 sequence reads: CASSGLEYSNQPQHF. CDR3 nucleotide sequence: TGTGCCAGCAGCGGGTTGGAATATAGCAATCAGCCCCAGCATTTT.